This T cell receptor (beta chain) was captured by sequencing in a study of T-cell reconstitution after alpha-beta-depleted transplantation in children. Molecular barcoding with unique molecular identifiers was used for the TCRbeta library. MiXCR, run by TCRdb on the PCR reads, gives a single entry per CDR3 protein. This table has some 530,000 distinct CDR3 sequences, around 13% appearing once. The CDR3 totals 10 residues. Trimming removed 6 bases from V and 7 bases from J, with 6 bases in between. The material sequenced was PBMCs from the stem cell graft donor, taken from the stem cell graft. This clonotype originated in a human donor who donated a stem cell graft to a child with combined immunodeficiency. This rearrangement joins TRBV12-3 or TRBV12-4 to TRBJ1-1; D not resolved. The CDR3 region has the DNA TGTGCCAGCAGGGGCAATGAAGCTTTCTTT. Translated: CASRGNEAFF.